The following is a T cell receptor (beta chain) sequence with its context. This CDR3 spans 16 amino acids. The V gene end was trimmed by 0 bases and the J gene end by 5 bases; junction bases not matched to a gene: 9. The germline gives CDR1 LGHDT, CDR2 YNNKEL (reference sequence). The authors' processing: Reference gene primer amplification gave nucleated cell count estimates. TCRdb's copy holds only in-frame clones and misses some; the assay was immunoSEQ multiplex PCR. V and J calls and clone size are given by that table; D and trimming were obtained from the DNA. In the table there are 90,000 to 120,000 clones, around 81% of which are singletons. This entry belongs to a study of blood T cell repertoires in COVID-19. Study-wide background: The United States, Italy and Spain provided the acute and convalescent COVID-19 samples.

The sequencing sample was made of peripheral blood. The receptor's source is a woman in her seventies with acute or convalescent COVID-19. The chain recombines TRBV3-1 (or the pseudogene TRBV3-2) with TRBJ1-2; 7 nucleotides align to TRBD1. CDR3 protein: CASSQDFRGRRYGYTF. DNA of the CDR3: TGTGCCAGCAGCCAAGATTTCAGGGGGAGGCGTTATGGCTACACCTTC.